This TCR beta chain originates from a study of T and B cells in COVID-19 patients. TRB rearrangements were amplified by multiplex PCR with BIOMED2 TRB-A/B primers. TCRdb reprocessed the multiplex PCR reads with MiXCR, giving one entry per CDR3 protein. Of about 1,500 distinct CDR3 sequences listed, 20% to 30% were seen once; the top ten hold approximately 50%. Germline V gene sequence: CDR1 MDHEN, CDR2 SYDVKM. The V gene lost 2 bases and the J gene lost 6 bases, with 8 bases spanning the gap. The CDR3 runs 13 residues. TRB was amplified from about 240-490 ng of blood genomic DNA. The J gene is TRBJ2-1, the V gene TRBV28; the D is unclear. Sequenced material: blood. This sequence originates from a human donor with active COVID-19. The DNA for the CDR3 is TGTGCCAGCAGTTTAGAACAGCTCAATGAGCAGTTCTTC. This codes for CASSLEQLNEQFF. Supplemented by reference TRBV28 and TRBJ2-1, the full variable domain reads DVKVTQSSRYLVKRTGEKVFLECVQDMDHENMFWYRQDPGLGLRLIYFSYDVKMKEKGDIPEGYSVSREKKERFSLILESASTNQTSMYLCASSLEQLNEQFFGPGTRLTVL.